This paragraph covers one TCR beta chain sequence. The sample is drawn from a study of blood T cell repertoires in COVID-19. Study summary: The origin of the acute and convalescent COVID-19 samples was the United States, Italy and Spain. PBMCs, B-cell-depleted T cells, or T cells were the source of the cDNA or gDNA that made up the material.

Original handling: Scientists estimated how many nucleated cells there were by amplifying reference gene primers. Repertoires were generated with immunoSEQ multiplex PCR, while TCRdb's copy carries only in-frame clones and drops some. The DNA was the basis for D and trimming; V, J and clone size are from that table. This repertoire shows 200,000 to 250,000 clones, about 87% found once; its top ten account for around 3%. The CDR3 covers 14 residues. V was clipped by 1 base and J by 5 bases; unmatched bases: 4. The germline gives CDR1 SGHTA, CDR2 FQGNSA. Sequencing input: peripheral blood. The TCR sequence derives from a man in his fifties or sixties with acute or convalescent COVID-19. The rearrangement uses TRBV7-2 and TRBJ2-5, with TRBD1 matching 7 bases. The CDR3 DNA reads TGTGCCAGCAGCTTAGGGCTCAGGGGGGAGACCCAGTACTTC. Its protein is CASSLGLRGETQYF.